This is a list of T cell receptor beta chains from one sample in a study of blood T cell repertoires in COVID-19. The protocol was immunoSEQ multiplex PCR, while the TCRdb copy is restricted to in-frame clones and leaves out a portion. The sample contains about 250,000 clones, roughly 87% of which appear only once. Sequenced material: peripheral blood. The receptors derive from a man between 18 and 29 years old with active or convalescent COVID-19. Both conserved end residues are part of each CDR3.

J gene,CDR3 length,V gene,CDR3 protein
TRBJ2-1,14,TRBV5-1,CASSNWTSVFEQFF
TRBJ1-1,14,TRBV7-9,CASSLRQGGTEAFF
TRBJ2-5,13,TRBV19,CASSTDRGETQYF
TRBJ2-5,14,TRBV3-1/TRBV3-2,CASSHFGSAETQYF
TRBJ1-1,18,TRBV29-1,CSVEAYSGPPHWNTEAFF
TRBJ2-1,16,TRBV7-2,CASSLTGAALDNEQFF
TRBJ2-2,15,TRBV5-1,CASSAGLAGTGELFF
TRBJ1-2,12,TRBV6-5,CATTTGSYGYTF
TRBJ1-3,14,TRBV28,CASRRDRGVNTIYF
TRBJ1-2,14,TRBV7-8,CASSLARADYGYTF
TRBJ1-1,12,TRBV19,CASSPWDREAFF
TRBJ2-5,18,TRBV15,CATSGGSSARLTKETQYF
TRBJ1-1,15,TRBV7-2,CASRQTWGRVTEAFF
TRBJ2-5,16,TRBV11-2,CASSPPGLAGQETQYF
TRBJ1-2,15,TRBV6-5,CASRTGDRGLEGYTF
TRBJ1-4,14,TRBV7-9,CASSPGRGREKLFF
TRBJ1-5,15,TRBV15,CATSAHRGLDQPQHF
TRBJ2-3,18,TRBV11-3,CASRKPFAGVPSTDTQYF
TRBJ1-1,19,TRBV9,CASSTPRADRGAWNTEAFF
TRBJ2-7,14,TRBV7-8,CASSLGTTTLGQYF
TRBJ1-2,16,TRBV4-3,CASSLTRDREIHGYTF
TRBJ1-1,14,TRBV15,CATSSRGTAVEAFF
TRBJ1-2,13,TRBV19,CASSISSGDGYTF
TRBJ2-2,16,TRBV28,CASSPVDWKNTGELFF
TRBJ1-4,13,TRBV28,CASKQGADEKLFF
TRBJ2-7,14,TRBV19,CASSIGTDHYEQYF
TRBJ1-2,17,TRBV29-1,CSVEPSPTGGSYYGYTF
TRBJ2-2,17,TRBV11-2,CASSFGTGRGNTGELFF
TRBJ1-3,14,TRBV7-2,CASSLGQDRNTIYF
TRBJ1-2,18,TRBV11-2,CASSLVKGGDRGMPGYTF
TRBJ1-2,11,TRBV7-9,CASSSTGFDTF
TRBJ2-2,16,TRBV19,CASIRGPGQRTGELFF
TRBJ1-5,13,TRBV5-6,CASSESGHQPQHF
TRBJ2-5,14,TRBV5-1,CASRTRAGAETQYF
TRBJ2-4,14,TRBV30,CAWSVSLAKNIQYF
TRBJ1-5,15,TRBV6-2/TRBV6-3,CASSSLRQGVQPQHF
TRBJ2-3,13,TRBV2,CASSETSGGWQYF
TRBJ2-1,16,TRBV19,CASSISAGPSYNEQFF
TRBJ2-3,18,TRBV28,CASTSLAGGPSGPDTQYF
TRBJ1-5,16,TRBV7-8,CASSQVGGSVNQPQHF
TRBJ2-1,16,TRBV9,CASSTRTGDLYNEQFF
TRBJ2-5,14,TRBV5-1,CASSVTGMYATQYF
TRBJ2-2,14,TRBV4-1,CASSQYRNTGELFF
TRBJ1-2,14,TRBV13,CASSLRGAPNGYTF
TRBJ2-7,12,TRBV29-1,CSVDGTGYEQYF
TRBJ1-2,13,TRBV30,CACWTGTFYGYTF
TRBJ1-2,15,TRBV3-1/TRBV3-2,CASSQYGEIIGGYTF
TRBJ1-5,17,TRBV18,CASSPGQGALSNQPQHF
TRBJ2-2,17,TRBV19,CASRPPGQGWSTGELFF
TRBJ1-2,12,TRBV28,CASSLPGIGYTF
TRBJ1-1,13,TRBV7-6,CASSPTGRTEAFF
TRBJ2-1,18,TRBV21-1,CASSSSSPGGRRYNEQFF
TRBJ2-4,16,TRBV7-3,CASSLGTGIGKNIQYF
TRBJ2-3,15,TRBV5-4,CASSWDRGYTDTQYF
TRBJ1-2,14,TRBV5-8,CASSLLRGAHGYTF
TRBJ2-7,16,TRBV30,CAWSQGLLSVPYEQYF
TRBJ2-5,15,TRBV27,CASSLFSIHGETQYF
TRBJ2-7,15,TRBV7-9,CASTPTGTGASEQYF
TRBJ2-7,11,TRBV6-5,CASSLGGEQYF
TRBJ2-1,14,TRBV27,CASSRRLEYNEQFF